These T cell receptor beta chains were read from a single sample in a study of T-cell reconstitution after alpha-beta-depleted transplantation in children. TCRdb used MiXCR to reprocess the PCR reads, holding one entry per CDR3 protein. Here the sample spans under 300,000 distinct CDR3 sequences, 9.7% being singletons. The material was PBMCs from the stem cell graft donor, obtained from the stem cell graft. The receptor source for this set is a human donor who donated a stem cell graft to a child with SCID. Each CDR3 is given with its conserved first and last residue.

V,J,CDR3
TRBV20-1,TRBJ2-3,CSARKGQGDLDTQYF
TRBV4-2,TRBJ2-5,CASSQVEAGREQETQYF
TRBV4-1,TRBJ2-1,CASSHRTGQGAYNEQFF
TRBV28,TRBJ2-3,CASSPLAGVPTDTQYF
TRBV7-6,TRBJ2-3,CASSFRQRGYLTDTQYF
TRBV4-3,TRBJ1-2,CASSQVEGEGGYTF
TRBV5-1,TRBJ1-2,CASSRVRNYGYTF
TRBV4-2,TRBJ1-3,CASSQDGPIGNTIYF
TRBV15,TRBJ1-1,CATSRYRDRGETEAFF
TRBV5-1,TRBJ2-7,CASSLGVIADSSYEQYF
TRBV5-1,TRBJ1-6,CASSLVTGNSPLHF
TRBV6-2/TRBV6-3,TRBJ1-5,CASSLSSMYSNQPQHF
TRBV5-1,TRBJ1-2,CASSPDGFGGHYGYTF
TRBV20-1,TRBJ1-5,CSAGTGTPSNQPQHF
TRBV5-1,TRBJ1-2,CASSLQGAWYGYTF
TRBV28,TRBJ1-1,CASSFRSGRTEAFF
TRBV4-1,TRBJ2-7,CASSQDYAAYEQYF
TRBV3-1,TRBJ1-1,CASSQQSIPEAFF
TRBV2,TRBJ2-7,CASKPLASEQYF
TRBV7-7,TRBJ2-1,CASSSGLASYNEQFF
TRBV19,TRBJ2-1,CASTQDRGSYNEQFF
TRBV6-5,TRBJ2-2,CASSYSKGGDTGELFF
TRBV11-2,TRBJ2-5,CASSLGTGKETQYF